A selection of T cell receptor beta chains follows, all from one sample in a study of cytomegalovirus exposure and HLA in healthy donors. TCRdb's copy holds only in-frame clones and misses some; the assay was immunoSEQ multiplex PCR. The table lists roughly 150,000 clones, 88% of them singletons. What was sequenced was PBMCs. The receptors stem from a man aged 18-30 years in good health and CMV-seronegative. The CDR3 runs from the conserved cysteine through the conserved F or W. A D gene is named only where the DNA matches it firmly. A clone size is listed for some rows: how often the clone was seen (once, few, many), or a class if it is expanded.

v_call: TRBV2
d_call: TRBD2
clone_size: .
j_call: TRBJ2-7
cdr3_aa: CASNGAGASEQYF
cdr3_nt: TGTGCCAGCAATGGAGCGGGAGCTAGTGAGCAGTACTTC

v_call: TRBV2
d_call: TRBD2
clone_size: .
j_call: TRBJ2-3
cdr3_aa: CASRTGTSGGASTDTQYF
cdr3_nt: TGTGCCAGCAGGACCGGGACTAGCGGGGGGGCGAGCACAGATACGCAGTATTTT

v_call: TRBV2
d_call: .
clone_size: .
j_call: TRBJ2-3
cdr3_aa: CASDLQGNSADTQYF
cdr3_nt: TGTGCCAGCGATCTCCAGGGGAATTCGGCAGATACGCAGTATTTT

v_call: TRBV2
d_call: TRBD2
clone_size: .
j_call: TRBJ2-3
cdr3_aa: CASRGLAGGAEDTQYF
cdr3_nt: TGTGCCAGCAGGGGACTAGCGGGGGGCGCTGAAGATACGCAGTATTTT

v_call: TRBV2
d_call: TRBD1
clone_size: .
j_call: TRBJ1-2
cdr3_aa: CASSEDRVKGYTF
cdr3_nt: TGTGCCAGCAGTGAGGACAGGGTAAAAGGCTACACCTTC

v_call: TRBV12-5
d_call: TRBD1
clone_size: .
j_call: TRBJ1-6
cdr3_aa: CASGPTGGSSYNSPLHF
cdr3_nt: TGTGCTAGTGGCCCTACAGGGGGGAGCTCCTATAATTCACCCCTCCACTTT

v_call: TRBV10-3
d_call: TRBD2
clone_size: .
j_call: TRBJ2-7
cdr3_aa: CAISESLAGFYEQYF
cdr3_nt: TGTGCCATCAGTGAAAGTCTAGCGGGTTTCTACGAGCAGTACTTC

v_call: TRBV5-1
d_call: TRBD1
clone_size: .
j_call: TRBJ2-4
cdr3_aa: CASSGTGGNIQYF
cdr3_nt: TGCGCCAGCAGCGGGACAGGGGGCAACATTCAGTACTTC

v_call: TRBV29-1
d_call: .
clone_size: .
j_call: TRBJ2-1
cdr3_aa: CSAGQNLNNEQFF
cdr3_nt: TGCAGCGCAGGACAGAATTTAAACAATGAGCAGTTCTTC

v_call: TRBV7-2
d_call: .
clone_size: .
j_call: TRBJ2-3
cdr3_aa: CADLYGGTQYF
cdr3_nt: TGTGCCGACCTTTACGGGGGTACGCAGTATTTT

v_call: TRBV28
d_call: .
clone_size: .
j_call: TRBJ2-3
cdr3_aa: CASSTSVLADTQYF
cdr3_nt: TGTGCCAGCAGCACCAGTGTTCTCGCAGATACGCAGTATTTT

v_call: TRBV2
d_call: .
clone_size: .
j_call: TRBJ2-5
cdr3_aa: CASRILKETQYF
cdr3_nt: TGTGCCAGCAGGATACTCAAAGAGACCCAGTACTTC

v_call: TRBV7-2
d_call: TRBD2
clone_size: .
j_call: TRBJ2-3
cdr3_aa: CASSLGSGTRTYTQYF
cdr3_nt: TGTGCCAGCAGCCTAGGTAGCGGGACCCGTACTTATACGCAGTATTTT

v_call: TRBV2
d_call: .
clone_size: .
j_call: TRBJ1-1
cdr3_aa: CASQQGSRTEAFF
cdr3_nt: TGTGCCAGCCAACAGGGTTCTCGCACTGAAGCTTTCTTT

v_call: TRBV5-1
d_call: .
clone_size: .
j_call: TRBJ2-7
cdr3_aa: CASSFASERDEQYF
cdr3_nt: TGCGCCAGCAGCTTTGCTAGCGAGAGGGACGAGCAGTACTTC

v_call: TRBV27
d_call: .
clone_size: .
j_call: TRBJ2-5
cdr3_aa: CASSLFHSAGLGQETQYF
cdr3_nt: TGTGCCAGCAGTTTATTTCATTCGGCAGGGCTGGGACAAGAGACCCAGTACTTC

v_call: TRBV4-1
d_call: .
clone_size: .
j_call: TRBJ1-2
cdr3_aa: CASSQGQSLGVGYTF
cdr3_nt: TGCGCCAGCAGCCAAGGACAATCCCTCGGGGTCGGCTACACCTTC

v_call: TRBV6-6
d_call: TRBD2
clone_size: .
j_call: TRBJ2-7
cdr3_aa: CASSGAGGTYEQYF
cdr3_nt: TGTGCCAGCAGTGGAGCGGGAGGGACCTACGAGCAGTACTTC

v_call: TRBV5-4
d_call: .
clone_size: many
j_call: TRBJ2-1
cdr3_aa: CASSSSLWSYNEQFF
cdr3_nt: TGTGCCAGCAGTTCTAGTTTATGGTCCTACAATGAGCAGTTCTTC

v_call: TRBV7-9
d_call: .
clone_size: once
j_call: TRBJ1-6
cdr3_aa: CASSSLPYSGDLNSPLHF
cdr3_nt: TGTGCCAGCAGCTCCCTCCCTTATTCAGGGGACCTTAATTCACCCCTCCACTTT